Below are 6 T cell receptor beta chains sequenced from a single sample in a study of neurological immune-mediated disorders. TCRdb analysed the 5' RACE reads with MiXCR anew, one entry per CDR3 protein. This sample has roughly 56,000 distinct CDR3 sequences, with roughly 11% found just once. Sequences were obtained from PBMCs. These receptors were obtained from a man in his sixties in good health.

This clonotype was found many times. V is TRBV12-3 or TRBV12-4 and J is TRBJ1-5; D remains ambiguous. CDR3 length: 13 residues. Trimming left V 3 bases short and J 4 bases short, with 7 bases between. For the CDR3, the DNA is TGTGCCAGCAGTTTCGGCGCTAATCAGCCCCAGCATTTT. It codes for CASSFGANQPQHF.

The table lists this clonotype with many counts. The CDR3 sequence is CSAVGSLNQPQHF. As DNA, the CDR3 is TGCAGTGCCGTGGGGAGCCTCAATCAGCCCCAGCATTTT. The V call is TRBV20-1, the J call TRBJ1-5; D is uncertain. The ends were cut back, 6 bases at V and 3 bases at J, with 12 bases in the middle. The CDR3 has 13 amino acids. Germline V gene data show CDR1 as DFQATT and CDR2 as SNEGSKA (reference sequence).

The table lists this clonotype with many counts. This chain uses TRBV20-1 with TRBJ2-1, with a possible D match to TRBD1 (5 bases). V lost 5 bases, J lost 2 bases, and 10 bases lay in between. The CDR3 is 13 residues long. Germline CDR1 is DFQATT and CDR2 is SNEGSKA (reference sequence). In nucleotides, the CDR3 is TGCAGTGCTTCCAGGGATACCTACAATGAGCAGTTCTTC. Protein sequence: CSASRDTYNEQFF.

The V call is TRBV9, the J call TRBJ2-6; D not certain. CDR3 length: 16 amino acids. The germline gives CDR1 SGDLS, CDR2 YYNGEE. V was shortened by 0 bases and J by 0 bases, with 7 bases between the two germline ends. The CDR3 protein is CASSVGHRSGANVLTF. CDR3 DNA sequence: TGTGCCAGCAGCGTAGGACATCGCTCTGGGGCCAACGTCCTGACTTTC.

At least ten counts were recorded for this clonotype. Here the CDR3 DNA reads TGTGCCAGCAGTAGGGACAGTCGGAATTCACCCCTCCACTTT. Translating it yields CASSRDSRNSPLHF. The V call is TRBV12-3 or TRBV12-4, the J call TRBJ1-6, with TRBD1 matching over 7 bases. V lost 5 bases and J lost 7; bases outside the gene matches: 5. This CDR3 spans 14 amino acids.

This clonotype was picked up many times. The J gene is TRBJ1-6, the V gene TRBV7-8; 11 bases align to TRBD1. There are 15 residues in the CDR3. Germline trimming cut 5 bases from V and 8 bases from J; bases unmatched to any gene: 5. CDR1 is SGHVS and CDR2 is FQNEAQ in the germline V gene. The CDR3 sequence: CASSNRDRGDSPLHF. CDR3 in DNA: TGTGCCAGCAGCAACCGGGACAGGGGGGATTCACCCCTCCACTTT.